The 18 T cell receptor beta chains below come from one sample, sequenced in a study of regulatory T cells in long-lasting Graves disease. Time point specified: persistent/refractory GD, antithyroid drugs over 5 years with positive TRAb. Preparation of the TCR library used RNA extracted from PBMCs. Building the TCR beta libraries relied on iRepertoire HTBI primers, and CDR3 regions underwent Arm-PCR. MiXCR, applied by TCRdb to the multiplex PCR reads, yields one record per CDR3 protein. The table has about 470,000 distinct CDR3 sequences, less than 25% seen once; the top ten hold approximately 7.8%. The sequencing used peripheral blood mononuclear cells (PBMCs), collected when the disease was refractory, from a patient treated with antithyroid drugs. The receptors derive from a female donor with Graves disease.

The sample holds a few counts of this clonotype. CDR3 DNA sequence: TGCGCCAGCAGCCAAGACGGGGGGCGGTACGAGCAGTACTTC. Its protein product is CASSQDGGRYEQYF. The chain is built from TRBV4-1 and TRBJ2-7, with D possibly matching TRBD2 (7 bases). The ends were cut back, 0 bases at V and 4 bases at J, with 10 bases in the middle. Germline CDR1 and CDR2: MGHRA and YSYEKL. The CDR3 has 14 amino acids.

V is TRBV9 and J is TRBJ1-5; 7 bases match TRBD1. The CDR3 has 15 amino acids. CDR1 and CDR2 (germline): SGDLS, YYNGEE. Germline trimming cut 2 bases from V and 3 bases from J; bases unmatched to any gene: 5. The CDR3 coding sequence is TGTGCCAGCAGCGTCTGGGACAGTCCCAATCAGCCCCAGCATTTT. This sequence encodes CASSVWDSPNQPQHF. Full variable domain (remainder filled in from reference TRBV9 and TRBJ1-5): DSGVTQTPKHLITATGQRVTLRCSPRSGDLSVYWYQQSLDQGLQFLIQYYNGEERAKGNILERFSAQQFPDLHSELNLSSLELGDSALYFCASSVWDSPNQPQHFGDGTRLSIL.

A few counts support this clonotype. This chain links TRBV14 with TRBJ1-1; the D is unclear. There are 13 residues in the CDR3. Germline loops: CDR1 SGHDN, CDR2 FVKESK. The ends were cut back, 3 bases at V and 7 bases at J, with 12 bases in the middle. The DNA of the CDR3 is TGTGCCAGCAGCCATCGAAACAGATTTGAAGCTTTCTTT. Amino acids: CASSHRNRFEAFF.

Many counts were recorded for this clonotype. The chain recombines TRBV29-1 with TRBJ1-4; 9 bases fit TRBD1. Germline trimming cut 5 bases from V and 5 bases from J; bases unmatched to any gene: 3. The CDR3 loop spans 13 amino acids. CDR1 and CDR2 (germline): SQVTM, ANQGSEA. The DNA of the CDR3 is TGCAGCGTTCTGGGGACAGGGAATGAAAAACTGTTTTTT. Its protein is CSVLGTGNEKLFF. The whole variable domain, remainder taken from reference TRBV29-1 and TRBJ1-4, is SAVISQKPSRDICQRGTSLTIQCQVDSQVTMMFWYRQQPGQSLTLIATANQGSEATYESGFVIDKFPISRPNLTFSTLTVSNMSPEDSSIYLCSVLGTGNEKLFFGSGTQLSVL.

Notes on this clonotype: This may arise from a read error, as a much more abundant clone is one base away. CDR3 DNA sequence: TGTGCCGGCAGTTTATCGACCCAGAACTCCTACGAGCAGTACTTC. Translation gives CAGSLSTQNSYEQYF. The genes are TRBV2 and TRBJ2-7; D gene ambiguous. From germline, CDR1 is SNHLY and CDR2 FYNNEI. The CDR3 has 15 amino acids.

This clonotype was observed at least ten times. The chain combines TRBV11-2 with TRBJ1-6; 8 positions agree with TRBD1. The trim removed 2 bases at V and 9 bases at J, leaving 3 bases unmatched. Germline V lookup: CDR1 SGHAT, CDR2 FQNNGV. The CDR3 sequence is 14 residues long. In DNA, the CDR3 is TGTGCCAGCAGCTTAACAGGGGGGGCTTCACCCCTCCACTTT. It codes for CASSLTGGASPLHF. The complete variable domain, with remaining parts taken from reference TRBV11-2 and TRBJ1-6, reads EAGVAQSPRYKIIEKRQSVAFWCNPISGHATLYWYQQILGQGPKLLIQFQNNGVVDDSQLPKDRFSAERLKGVDSTLKIQPAKLEDSAVYLCASSLTGGASPLHFGNGTRLTVT.

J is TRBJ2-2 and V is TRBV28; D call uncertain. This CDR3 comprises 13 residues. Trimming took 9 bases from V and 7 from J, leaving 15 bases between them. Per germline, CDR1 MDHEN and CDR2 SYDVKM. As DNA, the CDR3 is TGTGCCAGTTTTTTTGGGAACGACGGGGAGCTGTTTTTT. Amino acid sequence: CASFFGNDGELFF.

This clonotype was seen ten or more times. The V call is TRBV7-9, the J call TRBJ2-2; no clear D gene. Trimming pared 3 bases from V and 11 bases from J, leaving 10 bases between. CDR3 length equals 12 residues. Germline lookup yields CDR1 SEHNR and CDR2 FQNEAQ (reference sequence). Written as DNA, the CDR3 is TGTGCCAGCAGCTTTACGGCACCTGAGCTGTTTTTT. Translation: CASSFTAPELFF.

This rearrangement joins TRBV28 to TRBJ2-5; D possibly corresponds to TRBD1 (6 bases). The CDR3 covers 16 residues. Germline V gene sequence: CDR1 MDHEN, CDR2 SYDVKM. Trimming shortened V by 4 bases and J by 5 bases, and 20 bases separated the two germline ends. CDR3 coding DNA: TGTGCCAGCAGTTCACAGGGAAGGGGAGTCTCGGAGACCCAGTACTTC. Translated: CASSSQGRGVSETQYF.

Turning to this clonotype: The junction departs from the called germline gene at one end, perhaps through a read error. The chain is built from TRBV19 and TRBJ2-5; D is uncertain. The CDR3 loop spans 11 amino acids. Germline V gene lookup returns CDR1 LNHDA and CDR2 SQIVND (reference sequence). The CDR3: CASTSAIQIHF. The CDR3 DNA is TGTGCCAGTACCAGCGCGATCCAAATACACTTC.

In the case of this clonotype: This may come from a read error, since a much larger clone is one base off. CDR3 in amino acids: CASSQVWDGPNYGYAF. The CDR3 region has the DNA TGCGCCAGCAGCCAAGTTTGGGACGGACCTAACTATGGCTACGCCTTC. The chain combines TRBV4-1 with TRBJ1-2; a weak D match, TRBD1 (5 bases). Germline loops: CDR1 MGHRA, CDR2 YSYEKL. The CDR3 covers 16 residues.

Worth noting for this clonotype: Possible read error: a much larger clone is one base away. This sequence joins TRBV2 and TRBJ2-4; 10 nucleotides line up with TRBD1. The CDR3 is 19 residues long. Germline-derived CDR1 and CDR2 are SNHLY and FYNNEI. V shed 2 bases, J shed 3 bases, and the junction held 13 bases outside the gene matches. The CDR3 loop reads CASSEKAGQGMGVKNIQYF. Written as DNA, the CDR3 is TGTGCCAGCAGTGAAAAGGCGGGACAGGGGATGGGGGTCAAAAACATTCAGTACTTC.

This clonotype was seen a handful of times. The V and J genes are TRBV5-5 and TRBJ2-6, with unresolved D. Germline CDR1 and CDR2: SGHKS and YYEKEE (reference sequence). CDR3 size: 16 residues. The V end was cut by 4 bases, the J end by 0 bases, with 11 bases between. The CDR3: CASSLHLSSGANVLTF. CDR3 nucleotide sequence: TGTGCCAGCAGCCTCCACCTGAGCTCTGGGGCCAACGTCCTGACTTTC.

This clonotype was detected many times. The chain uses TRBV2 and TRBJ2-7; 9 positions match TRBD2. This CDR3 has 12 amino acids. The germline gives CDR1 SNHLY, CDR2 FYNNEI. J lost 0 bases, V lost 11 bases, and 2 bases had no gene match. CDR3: CAGSGSSYEQYF. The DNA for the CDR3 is TGTGCCGGTAGCGGGAGCTCCTACGAGCAGTACTTC.

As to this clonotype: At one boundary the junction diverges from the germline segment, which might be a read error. In nucleotides, the CDR3 is TGCAGCGCTGGGGACGGCTCCTGCGAGCAGTACTTC. The encoded protein is CSAGDGSCEQYF. V usage is TRBV29-1 and J usage is TRBJ2-7; D tentatively fits TRBD1 or TRBD2 (5 bases each). CDR3 length equals 12 residues. CDR1 is SQVTM and CDR2 is ANQGSEA in the germline V gene.

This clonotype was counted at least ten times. The CDR3 here is CASRGDGENNQPQHF. In nucleotides, the CDR3 is TGTGCCAGTAGGGGGGACGGGGAAAACAATCAGCCCCAGCATTTT. The V and J genes are TRBV19 and TRBJ1-5, with D maybe TRBD1 (5 bases). Trimming took off 6 bases at V and 3 bases at J, with 15 bases between the two ends. Germline lookup yields CDR1 LNHDA and CDR2 SQIVND (reference sequence). The CDR3 spans 15 residues.

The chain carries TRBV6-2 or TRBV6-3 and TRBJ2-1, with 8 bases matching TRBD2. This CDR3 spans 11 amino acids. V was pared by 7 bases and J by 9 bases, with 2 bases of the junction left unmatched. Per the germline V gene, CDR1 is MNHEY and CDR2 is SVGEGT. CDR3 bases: TGTGCCAGCAAGCGGGAGAGTGAGCAGTTCTTC. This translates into CASKRESEQFF.

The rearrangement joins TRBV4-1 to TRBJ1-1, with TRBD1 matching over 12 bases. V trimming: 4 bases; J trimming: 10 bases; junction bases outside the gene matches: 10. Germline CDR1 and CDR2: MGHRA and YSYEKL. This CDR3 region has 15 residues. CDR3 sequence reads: CASSPHRDRGQGAFF. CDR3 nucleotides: TGCGCCAGCAGCCCCCACCGGGACAGGGGGCAGGGAGCTTTCTTT.